This is a list of T cell receptor beta chains from one sample in a study. TCRdb redid the calling of the RT-PCR reads with MiXCR, one entry per CDR3 protein. The data hold approximately 720,000 distinct CDR3 sequences, with 13% to 15% observed a single time. Sequenced material: memory CD4+ T cells from blood. These receptors all come from a female donor in good health, serving as a healthy control. The CDR3 runs from the conserved cysteine through the conserved F or W. The D gene is left open where the match is weak. Clone size is stated in some rows and not others, as once, few, many or a class when expanded.

J,D,size,V,DNA,CDR3
TRBJ2-5,TRBD2,many,TRBV29-1,TGCAGCGTCCTGATGCGGGGGGAGACCCAGTACTTC,CSVLMRGETQYF
TRBJ2-1,TRBD2,few,TRBV7-2,TGTGCCAGCAGCCTGACTAGCGGAGGTGAGCAGTTCTTC,CASSLTSGGEQFF
TRBJ2-1,TRBD2,.,TRBV5-1,TGCGCCAGCACCCAACTAGCGGGAGGGGGCGATGGCGATGAGCAGTTCTTC,CASTQLAGGGDGDEQFF
TRBJ1-1,.,.,TRBV28,TGTGCCAGCATTTCTCTTCTGAACACTGAAGCTTTCTTT,CASISLLNTEAFF
TRBJ2-7,TRBD2,many,TRBV20-1,TGCAGTGCTAGGAAATTGGCGGGAGGAGCCTCCTACGAGCAGTACTTC,CSARKLAGGASYEQYF
TRBJ1-2,TRBD1,few,TRBV28,TGTGCCAGCAGCCGCTGGGGACAGGGGAGTGGCTACACCTTC,CASSRWGQGSGYTF
TRBJ1-2,TRBD1,.,TRBV5-1,TGCGCCAGCACTCAGGGGGCGCACAACTATGGCTACACCTTC,CASTQGAHNYGYTF
TRBJ1-5,.,few,TRBV20-1,TGCAGTGCTAGTTTCGCGACGGTCCCAAATCAGCCCCAGCATTTT,CSASFATVPNQPQHF
TRBJ2-2,.,few,TRBV18,TGTGCCAGCTCACAGATGAACACCGGGGAGCTGTTTTTT,CASSQMNTGELFF
TRBJ2-4,.,.,TRBV20-1,TGCAGTGCTCCCGTCCCCGGACTAGCCAAAAACATTCAGTACTTC,CSAPVPGLAKNIQYF
TRBJ2-7,.,.,TRBV20-1,TGCAGTGCTAGGATGTTGCTCCAGTCCTACGAGCAGTACTTC,CSARMLLQSYEQYF
TRBJ1-5,TRBD1,few,TRBV18,TGTGCCAGCTCACCACCCTCACAGGGGGCTGATCAGCCCCAGCATTTT,CASSPPSQGADQPQHF
TRBJ2-1,.,.,TRBV2,TGTGCCAGCAGTGGTACAGGGGAGCAGTTCTTC,CASSGTGEQFF